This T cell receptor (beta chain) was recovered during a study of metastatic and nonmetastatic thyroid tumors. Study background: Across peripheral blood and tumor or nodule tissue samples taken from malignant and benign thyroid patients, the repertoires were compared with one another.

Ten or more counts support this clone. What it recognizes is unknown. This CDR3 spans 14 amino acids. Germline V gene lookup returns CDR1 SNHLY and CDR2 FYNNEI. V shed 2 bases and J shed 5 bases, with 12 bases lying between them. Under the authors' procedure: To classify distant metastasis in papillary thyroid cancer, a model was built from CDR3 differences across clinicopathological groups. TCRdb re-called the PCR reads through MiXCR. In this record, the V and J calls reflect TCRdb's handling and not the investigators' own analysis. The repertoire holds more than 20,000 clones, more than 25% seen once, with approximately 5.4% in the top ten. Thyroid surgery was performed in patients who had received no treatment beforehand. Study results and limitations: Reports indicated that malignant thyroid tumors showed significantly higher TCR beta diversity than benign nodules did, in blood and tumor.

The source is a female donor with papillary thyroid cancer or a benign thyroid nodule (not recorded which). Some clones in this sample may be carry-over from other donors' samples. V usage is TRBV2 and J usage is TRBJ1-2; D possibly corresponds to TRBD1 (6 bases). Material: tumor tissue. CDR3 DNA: TGTGCCAGCAGTGAATCTGGGGACACTTATGGCTACACCTTC. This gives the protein CASSESGDTYGYTF.